These 19 T cell receptor beta chains came from one sample sequenced in a study of blood T cells in healthy people across ages. For the second PCR, which ran for 7 to 11 cycles, a sample-barcoded 5' primer and a J-beta primer mix were used. Each CDR3 protein is one row after TCRdb ran MiXCR on the 5' RACE reads. The repertoire consists of 650,000 to 1,000,000 distinct CDR3 sequences, with 35% to 50% occurring once and the leading ten covering approximately 18%. Sequencing input: blood. Source of these receptors: an elderly man in good health.

In its sample, this clonotype was seen a few times. The rearrangement links TRBV6-1 to TRBJ2-1; D unresolved. Germline V lookup: CDR1 MNHNS, CDR2 SASEGT. The CDR3 totals 13 residues. The V gene lost 8 bases and the J gene lost 0 bases, with 8 bases spanning the gap. The CDR3 coding sequence is TGTGCCAGCGAGTTCGGCTCCTACAATGAGCAGTTCTTC. This codes for CASEFGSYNEQFF.

This clonotype was counted ten times or more. The chain has TRBV3-1 and TRBJ2-5, with 12 bases lining up with TRBD2. Per germline, CDR1 LGHDT and CDR2 YNNKEL (reference sequence). Trimming took 1 base from V and 5 from J; bases not matched to a gene: 5. The CDR3 extends over 16 amino acids. DNA of the CDR3: TGTGCCAGCAGCCAAGGGGGACTAGCGGGTTACGAGACCCAGTACTTC. It is translated as CASSQGGLAGYETQYF.

There are a few counts of this clonotype. The junction differs from germline at one of its ends, possibly a read error. The chain employs TRBV7-2 and TRBJ2-7, with D possibly matching TRBD1 (6 bases). Per germline, CDR1 SGHTA and CDR2 FQGNSA. The CDR3 covers 14 residues. CDR3 residues: CATSAYRDSYEQYF. The CDR3 coding sequence is TGTGCCACCAGCGCCTACAGGGATTCCTACGAGCAGTACTTC.

The J gene is TRBJ1-2, the V gene TRBV12-3 or TRBV12-4; 9 bases match TRBD1. V shed 5 bases and J 5 bases; nucleotides not matched to a gene: 6. The CDR3 is made up of 14 amino acids. This CDR3 is CASSRTGDGYGYTF. The CDR3 region has the DNA TGTGCCAGCAGTAGGACAGGGGATGGTTATGGCTACACCTTC.

This clonotype was seen a handful of times. This chain links TRBV27 with TRBJ2-1, with no clear D. The CDR3 totals 14 residues. The V end was cut by 6 bases, the J end by 8 bases, with 17 bases between. Germline CDR1 MNHEY, CDR2 SMNVEV (reference sequence). This chain's CDR3 is CASREGSSSDEQFF. In DNA, the CDR3 is TGTGCCAGCAGGGAAGGGTCGTCCAGCGATGAGCAGTTCTTC.

This chain links TRBV3-1 with TRBJ2-5; TRBD1 matches at 9 bases. The J call may be in error: the DNA end matches TRBJ2-7 better. Germline V gene lookup returns CDR1 LGHDT and CDR2 YNNKEL (reference sequence). CDR3 length equals 15 residues. CDR3 protein: CASSLRGQGSNEQYF. The CDR3 region has the DNA TGTGCCAGCAGCCTCAGGGGACAGGGTAGTAACGAGCAGTACTTC.

Only a few counts were recorded for this clonotype. This chain links TRBV5-1 with TRBJ2-1; a possible D gene is TRBD1 (7 bases). The V end lost 4 bases, the J end lost 4 bases, and 18 bases lay between the germline ends. The CDR3 contains 16 residues. CDR1 SGHRS and CDR2 YFSETQ come from the germline V gene. DNA for the CDR3: TGCGCCAGCAGCCATCGGAGGGGGCGCCCGTACAATGAGCAGTTCTTC. The encoded protein is CASSHRRGRPYNEQFF. The whole variable domain, remainder taken from reference TRBV5-1 and TRBJ2-1, is KAGVTQTPRYLIKTRGQQVTLSCSPISGHRSVSWYQQTPGQGLQFLFEYFSETQRNKGNFPGRFSGRQFSNSRSEMNVSTLELGDSALYLCASSHRRGRPYNEQFFGPGTRLTVL.

The chain couples TRBV5-1 to TRBJ2-4; either TRBD1 or TRBD2 may supply D (5 bases each). The J call may be mistaken, given a closer DNA end match to TRBJ2-7. Germline CDR1 is SGHRS and CDR2 is YFSETQ. CDR3 length: 16 residues. CDR3 sequence (DNA): TGCGCCAGCAGCCCGGAAGGGACCGACGTCGGTAACGAGCAGTACTTC. It translates to CASSPEGTDVGNEQYF.

This clonotype was detected only a few times. CDR3 coding DNA: TGTGCCAGTATGAGAGTGAACACCGGGGAGCTGTTTTTT. Protein product: CASMRVNTGELFF. This rearrangement joins TRBV27 to TRBJ2-2; D ambiguous. The V gene lost 9 bases and the J gene lost 1 base, with 9 bases spanning the gap. CDR1 MNHEY and CDR2 SMNVEV come from the germline V gene (reference sequence). CDR3 length: 13 amino acids.

In its sample, this clonotype was seen a few times. The chain couples TRBV7-2 to TRBJ2-1; a weak D match, TRBD1 (5 bases). CDR1 is SGHTA and CDR2 is FQGNSA in the germline V gene. This CDR3 contains 14 residues. V gave up 5 bases and J gave up 13 bases, with 21 bases separating them. CDR3 loop: CASSPPPGSETQFF. CDR3 bases: TGTGCCAGCAGCCCCCCCCCAGGGTCGGAGACCCAGTTCTTC.

The gene calls are TRBV12-3 or TRBV12-4 and TRBJ2-2; D might be TRBD2 (5 bases). V shed 5 bases and J shed 3 bases, with 10 bases lying between them. This CDR3 has 14 amino acids. CDR3 protein: CASSATRDTGELFF. CDR3 nucleotides: TGTGCCAGCAGTGCGACGAGGGACACCGGGGAGCTGTTTTTT.

This clonotype was counted between two and nine times. The chain links TRBV7-9 to TRBJ2-7, with 7 positions matching TRBD2. Germline lookup yields CDR1 SEHNR and CDR2 FQNEAQ (reference sequence). CDR3 length: 12 residues. Germline trimming cut 7 bases from V and 3 bases from J; bases unmatched to any gene: 3. CDR3 coding DNA: TGTGCCAGCACCCCTAGCGGCTACGAGCAGTACTTC. It specifies CASTPSGYEQYF.

This clonotype was seen a handful of times. The chain employs TRBV4-1 and TRBJ2-7, with D hard to call. The length of the CDR3 is 15 residues. V shed 0 bases and J shed 2 bases, with 11 bases lying between them. The germline V gene has CDR1 MGHRA and CDR2 YSYEKL. CDR3 in DNA: TGCGCCAGCAGCCAAGATCTAGGACGTACCTACGAGCAGTACTTC. Encoded protein: CASSQDLGRTYEQYF.

This chain connects TRBV28 to TRBJ2-7, with 8 nucleotides matching TRBD1. The tail of the sequence fits TRBJ2-5 better, so the J call may be wrong. The germline gives CDR1 MDHEN, CDR2 SYDVKM. The CDR3 contains 16 residues. The CDR3 DNA follows: TGTGCCAGCAGTCTCCCCGACAGGGGAGGAGGGGAGACCCAGTACTTC. Amino acid sequence: CASSLPDRGGGETQYF.

V and J are TRBV5-6 and TRBJ2-5, with D unclear. The germline V and J ends were trimmed by 4 bases and 5 bases, with 15 bases remaining between them. The CDR3 extends over 14 amino acids. Per the germline V gene, CDR1 is SGHDT and CDR2 is YYEEEE. CDR3 in amino acids: CASSLTPRTETQYF. The CDR3, as DNA: TGTGCCAGCAGCCTAACCCCAAGGACCGAGACCCAGTACTTC.

Comments on this clonotype: Compared with germline, one end of the junction differs, possibly owing to a read error. V is TRBV24-1 and J is TRBJ2-3; D is unclear. CDR3 length: 13 amino acids. Per the germline V gene, CDR1 is KGHDR and CDR2 is SFDVKD. The CDR3 loop reads CAIAGPDTATQYF. The DNA of the CDR3 is TGTGCCATCGCCGGGCCCGACACAGCTACGCAGTATTTT.

The chain couples TRBV6-5 to TRBJ1-2; D might be TRBD1 (5 bases). Germline CDR1 is MNHEY and CDR2 is SVGAGI. This CDR3 is 14 amino acids long. Between the trimmed V and J ends, which lost 0 bases and 8 bases, there was a span of 13 bases. CDR3 sequence (DNA): TGTGCCAGCAGTTACTCGAAACAGGCAGGGGGCTACACCTTC. This encodes CASSYSKQAGGYTF.

For the CDR3, the DNA is TGTGCCAGCAGTGAACAGGGGAGAGAGACCCAGTACTTC. It encodes CASSEQGRETQYF. The chain employs TRBV2 and TRBJ2-7, with a possible D match to TRBD1 (6 bases). The J call is doubtful: the DNA matches TRBJ2-5 better. CDR1 SNHLY and CDR2 FYNNEI come from the germline V gene. This CDR3 has 13 amino acids.

This clonotype was seen a few times. The rearrangement joins TRBV6-6 to TRBJ2-6; 11 bases align to TRBD2. The CDR3 is 17 amino acids. Germline CDR1 is MNHNY and CDR2 is SVGAGI (reference sequence). With 4 bases clipped from V and 3 bases from J, the junction kept 5 bases outside the gene matches. The CDR3 region is CASSLASGRLGANVLTF. The DNA of the CDR3 is TGTGCCAGCAGTTTGGCTAGCGGGAGGCTTGGGGCCAACGTCCTGACTTTC.